One and the same sample provided the 16 T cell receptor beta chains below, sequenced in a study of blood T cell repertoires in COVID-19. Profiled with immunoSEQ multiplex PCR; TCRdb holds only in-frame clones, not every one. This table holds fewer than 350,000 clones, 70% to 90% found once. The sample taken for sequencing was peripheral blood. These receptors were collected from a man in his late teens or twenties with active or convalescent COVID-19.

The chain couples TRBV11-2 to TRBJ1-2; 7 positions agree with TRBD1. Germline V gene lookup returns CDR1 SGHAT and CDR2 FQNNGV. This CDR3 is built from 13 residues. With 5 bases clipped from V and 2 bases from J, the junction kept 2 bases outside the gene matches. The CDR3 is CASSQTGNYGYTF. In DNA, the CDR3 is TGTGCCAGCAGCCAGACAGGGAACTATGGCTACACCTTC.

The rearrangement joins TRBV19 to TRBJ1-5; maybe TRBD1 (6 bases). Trimming pared 10 bases from V and 0 bases from J, leaving 13 bases between. CDR1 and CDR2 from the germline V gene are LNHDA and SQIVND (reference sequence). The CDR3 loop spans 14 amino acids. CDR3 region: CATQGPNSNQPQHF. In DNA form, the CDR3 reads TGTGCCACCCAGGGGCCCAATAGCAATCAGCCCCAGCATTTT.

The genes are TRBV6-6 and TRBJ1-4, with TRBD1 matching over 9 bases. The CDR3 is 17 residues long. Trimming at V came to 5 bases and at J to 9 bases, leaving 16 bases not matched to a gene. Germline CDR1 MNHNY, CDR2 SVGAGI (reference sequence). CDR3 in amino acids: CASSRPMLYRGQQKLFF. In DNA, the CDR3 is TGTGCCAGCAGTCGGCCGATGTTGTACAGGGGGCAACAAAAACTGTTTTTT.

This clone was detected only a few times. The chain joins TRBV29-1 to TRBJ1-2, with a tentative D call TRBD1 (5 bases). The CDR3 has 14 amino acids. Germline V gene data show CDR1 as SQVTM and CDR2 as ANQGSEA. Trimming shortened V by 3 bases and J by 4 bases, and 15 bases separated the two germline ends. Written as DNA, the CDR3 is TGCAGCGTTGAGGCGACAGCAGGGCTCTATGGCTACACCTTC. Translating it yields CSVEATAGLYGYTF.

This clone was recorded once. V is TRBV6-5 and J is TRBJ1-2; no definite D call. With 2 bases removed from V and 6 bases from J, the gap between germline ends came to 10 bases. This CDR3 comprises 13 residues. CDR1 is MNHEY and CDR2 is SVGAGI in the germline V gene. The CDR3 bases are TGTGCCAGCAGTTACCGGGGATATGATGGCTACACCTTC. This sequence encodes CASSYRGYDGYTF.

V usage is TRBV4-1 and J usage is TRBJ1-2; possibly TRBD1 for D (6 bases). The CDR3 covers 16 residues. The V and J ends lost 5 bases and 4 bases respectively, with 20 bases between them. Germline V lookup: CDR1 MGHRA, CDR2 YSYEKL. CDR3 in amino acids: CASSSPSGDVTYGYTF. For the CDR3, the DNA is TGCGCCAGCAGCAGTCCGTCAGGGGACGTTACCTATGGCTACACCTTC.

This rearrangement joins TRBV19 to TRBJ1-5; the D gene is possibly TRBD1 (6 bases). Trimming stripped 7 bases from V and 0 bases from J, with 19 bases between. Per germline, CDR1 LNHDA and CDR2 SQIVND (reference sequence). The CDR3 consists of 17 residues. The CDR3 bases are TGTGCCAGTAAGGTGGGGACAACCCTTTATAGCAATCAGCCCCAGCATTTT. It is translated as CASKVGTTLYSNQPQHF.

J is TRBJ2-2 and V is TRBV10-2; 9 nucleotides line up with TRBD1. Per germline, CDR1 WSHSY and CDR2 SAAADI. The trim removed 0 bases at V and 6 bases at J, leaving 5 bases unmatched. The CDR3 is made up of 16 amino acids. The DNA of the CDR3 is TGCGCCAGCAGTGAGTCTGGACAGGGGTATTCCGGGGAGCTGTTTTTT. It codes for CASSESGQGYSGELFF.

This chain links TRBV2 with TRBJ2-7; 9 nucleotides align to TRBD1. The J segment lost 7 bases and the V segment lost 5 bases, leaving 6 bases of the junction unmatched. Germline V gives CDR1 SNHLY, CDR2 FYNNEI. CDR3 size: 13 residues. Here the CDR3 DNA reads TGTGCCAGCAGTTCACAGGGGGCCGGGGAGCAGTACTTC. Its protein is CASSSQGAGEQYF.

The V and J genes are TRBV7-2 and TRBJ2-5; 9 bases are a match to TRBD2. Trimming cost V 3 bases and J 5 bases; bases outside gene matches: 4. This CDR3 has 14 amino acids. Germline loops: CDR1 SGHTA, CDR2 FQGNSA. DNA of the CDR3: TGTGCCAGCAGCTTTGCGGGGGGGCCTGAGACCCAGTACTTC. It yields the protein CASSFAGGPETQYF.

This clone was seen only once. This chain joins TRBV7-8 and TRBJ1-2; TRBD1 aligns across 7 bases. Losses at the gene ends were 1 base for V and 7 bases for J; bases not matched to a gene: 6. Looked up from germline, CDR1 is SGHVS and CDR2 is FQNEAQ. The CDR3 is 14 amino acids. The CDR3 region is CASSLGGGSGGYTF. The CDR3 DNA reads as TGTGCCAGCAGCTTAGGAGGGGGCAGCGGTGGCTACACCTTC.

The chain couples TRBV3-1 (or the pseudogene TRBV3-2) to TRBJ2-2, with a weak D call TRBD2 (5 bases). The CDR3 loop spans 17 amino acids. Germline V gives CDR1 LGHDT, CDR2 YNNKEL (reference sequence). V was clipped by 1 base and J by 6 bases, with 18 bases between them. The DNA for the CDR3 is TGTGCCAGCAGCCAAGCGGGCGGCGGGCCTAGGCCCGGGGAGCTGTTTTTT. This codes for CASSQAGGGPRPGELFF.

The chain recombines TRBV4-1 with TRBJ1-5, with D maybe TRBD1 (6 bases). The CDR3 length is 15 residues. Germline values: CDR1 MGHRA, CDR2 YSYEKL. Trimming took off 2 bases at V and 0 bases at J, with 8 bases between the two ends. This chain's CDR3 is CASSQSDSSNQPQHF. The CDR3 DNA is TGCGCCAGCAGCCAATCGGACAGTAGCAATCAGCCCCAGCATTTT.

CDR3 sequence (DNA): TGCGCCAGCAGTCTATCCAGGGACTTTGGCGAGCAGTACTTC. It is translated as CASSLSRDFGEQYF. This chain connects TRBV10-1 to TRBJ2-7; maybe TRBD2 (6 bases). CDR1 and CDR2 (germline): WNHNN, SYGVQD (reference sequence). The CDR3 runs 14 residues. The germline V and J ends were trimmed by 5 bases and 6 bases, with 17 bases remaining between them.

The chain joins TRBV2 to TRBJ1-6; TRBD1 matches 10 bases. The germline CDR1 and CDR2 sequences are SNHLY and FYNNEI. Trimming removed 10 bases from V and 0 bases from J; junction bases left unmatched: 12. The CDR3 covers 18 residues. The CDR3 bases are TGTGCCACGCGCCTGACAGGGGGCCGGATCTCCTATAATTCACCCCTCCACTTT. Its translation is CATRLTGGRISYNSPLHF.

The rearrangement joins TRBV7-6 to TRBJ1-2; TRBD1 matches 10 bases. Trimming took 3 bases from V and 6 from J; bases not matched to a gene: 7. CDR3 length: 15 residues. Germline V gene data show CDR1 as SGHVS and CDR2 as FNYEAQ. In DNA, the CDR3 is TGTGCCAGCAGCTTTCTGACAGGGGGCAATGATGGCTACACCTTC. Translating it yields CASSFLTGGNDGYTF.